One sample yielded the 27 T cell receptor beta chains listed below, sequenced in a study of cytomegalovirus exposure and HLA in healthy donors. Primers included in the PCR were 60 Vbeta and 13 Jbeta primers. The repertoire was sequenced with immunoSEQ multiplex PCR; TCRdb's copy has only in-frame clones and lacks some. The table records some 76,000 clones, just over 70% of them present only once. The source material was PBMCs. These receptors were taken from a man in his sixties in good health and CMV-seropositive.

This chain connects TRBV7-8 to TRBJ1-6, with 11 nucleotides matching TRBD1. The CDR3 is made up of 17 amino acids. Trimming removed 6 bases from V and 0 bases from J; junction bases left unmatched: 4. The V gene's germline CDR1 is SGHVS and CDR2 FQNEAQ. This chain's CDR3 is CASSRTGGISYNSPLHF. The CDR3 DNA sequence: TGTGCCAGCAGTAGGACAGGGGGCATCTCCTATAATTCACCCCTCCACTTT.

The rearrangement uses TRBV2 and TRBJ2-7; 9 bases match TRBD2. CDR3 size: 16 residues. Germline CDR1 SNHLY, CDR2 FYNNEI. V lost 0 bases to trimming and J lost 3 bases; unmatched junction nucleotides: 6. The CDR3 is CASSEANLAGHYEQYF. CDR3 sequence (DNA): TGTGCCAGCAGTGAAGCGAACCTAGCGGGGCACTACGAGCAGTACTTC.

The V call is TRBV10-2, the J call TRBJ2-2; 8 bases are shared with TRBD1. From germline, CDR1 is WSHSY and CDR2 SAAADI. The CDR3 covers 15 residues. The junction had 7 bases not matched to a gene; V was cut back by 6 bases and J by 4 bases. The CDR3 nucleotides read TGCGCCAGCAGATTTTCCGGACAGGGCACCGGGGAGCTGTTTTTT. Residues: CASRFSGQGTGELFF.

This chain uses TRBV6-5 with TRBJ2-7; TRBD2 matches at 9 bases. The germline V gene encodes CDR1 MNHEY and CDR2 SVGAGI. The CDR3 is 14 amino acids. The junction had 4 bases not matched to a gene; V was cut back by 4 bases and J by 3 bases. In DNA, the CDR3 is TGTGCCAGCAGTTTTAGCGGGGGAAACTACGAGCAGTACTTC. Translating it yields CASSFSGGNYEQYF.

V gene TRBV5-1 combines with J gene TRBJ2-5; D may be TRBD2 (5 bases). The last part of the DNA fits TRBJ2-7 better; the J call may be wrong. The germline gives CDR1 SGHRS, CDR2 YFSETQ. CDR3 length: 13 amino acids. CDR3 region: CASREGDGGEQYF. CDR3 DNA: TGCGCCAGCAGAGAGGGAGACGGTGGCGAGCAGTACTTC.

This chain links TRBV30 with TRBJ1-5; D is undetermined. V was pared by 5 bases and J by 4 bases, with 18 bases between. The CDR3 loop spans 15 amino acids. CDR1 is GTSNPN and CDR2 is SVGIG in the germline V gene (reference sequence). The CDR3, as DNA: TGTGCCTGGGCTCCTTGGAGAGCAGCAAATCAGCCCCAGCATTTT. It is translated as CAWAPWRAANQPQHF. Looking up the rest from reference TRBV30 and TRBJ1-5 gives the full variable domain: SQTIHQWPATLVQPVGSPLSLECTVEGTSNPNLYWYRQAAGRGLQLLFYSVGIGQISSEVPQNLSASRPQDRQFILSSKKLLLSDSGFYLCAWAPWRAANQPQHFGDGTRLSIL.

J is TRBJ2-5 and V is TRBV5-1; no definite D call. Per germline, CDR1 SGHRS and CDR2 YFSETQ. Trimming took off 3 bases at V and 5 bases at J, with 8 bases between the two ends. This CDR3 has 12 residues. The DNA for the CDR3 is TGCGCCAGCAGCTACGAGTCGGAGACCCAGTACTTC. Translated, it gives CASSYESETQYF.

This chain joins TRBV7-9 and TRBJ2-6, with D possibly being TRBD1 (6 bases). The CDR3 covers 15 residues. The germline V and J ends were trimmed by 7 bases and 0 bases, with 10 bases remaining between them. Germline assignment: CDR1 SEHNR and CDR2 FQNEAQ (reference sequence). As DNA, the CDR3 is TGTGCCAGCATTCGGGACAACTCTGGGGCCAACGTCCTGACTTTC. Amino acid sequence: CASIRDNSGANVLTF.

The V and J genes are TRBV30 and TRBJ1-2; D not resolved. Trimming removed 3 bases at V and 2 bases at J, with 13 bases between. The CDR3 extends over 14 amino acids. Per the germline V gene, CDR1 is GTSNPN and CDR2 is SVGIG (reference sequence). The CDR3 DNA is TGTGCCTGGAGCCTCCTTCACCAGAACTATGGCTACACCTTC. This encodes CAWSLLHQNYGYTF.

CDR3 region: CASSPGRLARGNYQAEQFF. The CDR3 nucleotides are TGTGCCAGCAGCCCCGGGAGGCTAGCGCGCGGAAATTACCAAGCTGAGCAGTTCTTC. V usage is TRBV28 and J usage is TRBJ2-1, with 7 nucleotides matching TRBD2. The CDR3 loop spans 19 amino acids. Germline V gives CDR1 MDHEN, CDR2 SYDVKM. V lost 6 bases and J lost 9; bases outside the gene matches: 26.

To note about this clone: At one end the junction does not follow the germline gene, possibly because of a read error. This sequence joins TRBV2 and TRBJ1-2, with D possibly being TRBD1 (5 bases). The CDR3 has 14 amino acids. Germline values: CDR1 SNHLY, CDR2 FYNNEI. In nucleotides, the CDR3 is TGTGCCAGCAGGGAAGGAGGAGGGGTGAGCGGCTACACCTTC. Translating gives CASREGGGVSGYTF.

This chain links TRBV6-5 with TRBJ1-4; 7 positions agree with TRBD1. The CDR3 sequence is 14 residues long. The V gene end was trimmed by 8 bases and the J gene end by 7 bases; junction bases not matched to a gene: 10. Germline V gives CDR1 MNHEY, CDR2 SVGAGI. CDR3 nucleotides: TGTGCCAGCGGTGACAGGGAAGCAGGTGAAAAACTGTTTTTT. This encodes CASGDREAGEKLFF.

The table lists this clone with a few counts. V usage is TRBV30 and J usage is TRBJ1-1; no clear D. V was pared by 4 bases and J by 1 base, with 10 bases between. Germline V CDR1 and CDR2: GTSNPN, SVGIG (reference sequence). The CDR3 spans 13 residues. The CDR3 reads CAWKMGANTEAFF. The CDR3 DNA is TGTGCCTGGAAGATGGGCGCGAACACTGAAGCTTTCTTT. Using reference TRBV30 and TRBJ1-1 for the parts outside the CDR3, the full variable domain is SQTIHQWPATLVQPVGSPLSLECTVEGTSNPNLYWYRQAAGRGLQLLFYSVGIGQISSEVPQNLSASRPQDRQFILSSKKLLLSDSGFYLCAWKMGANTEAFFGQGTRLTVV.

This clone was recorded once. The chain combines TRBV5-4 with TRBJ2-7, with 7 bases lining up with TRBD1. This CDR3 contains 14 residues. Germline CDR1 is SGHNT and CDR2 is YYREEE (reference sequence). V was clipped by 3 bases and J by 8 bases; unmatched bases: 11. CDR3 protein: CASSSGQKWKKQYF. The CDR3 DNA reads TGTGCCAGCAGCTCGGGACAGAAGTGGAAGAAGCAGTACTTC. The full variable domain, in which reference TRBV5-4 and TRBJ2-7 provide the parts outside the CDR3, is ETGVTQSPTHLIKTRGQQVTLRCSSQSGHNTVSWYQQALGQGPQFIFQYYREEENGRGNFPPRFSGLQFPNYSSELNVNALELDDSALYLCASSSGQKWKKQYFGPGTRLTVT.

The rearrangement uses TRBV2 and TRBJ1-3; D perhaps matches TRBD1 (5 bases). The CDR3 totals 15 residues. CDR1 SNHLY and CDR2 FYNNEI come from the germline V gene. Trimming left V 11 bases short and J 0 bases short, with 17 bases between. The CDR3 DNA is TGTGCCGGGTGCCGGGGGACCGTCTCTGGAAACACCATATATTTT. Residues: CAGCRGTVSGNTIYF. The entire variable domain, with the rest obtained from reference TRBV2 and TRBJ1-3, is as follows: EPEVTQTPSHQVTQMGQEVILRCVPISNHLYFYWYRQILGQKVEFLVSFYNNEISEKSEIFDDQFSVERPDGSNFTLKIRSTKLEDSAMYFCAGCRGTVSGNTIYFGEGSWLTVV.

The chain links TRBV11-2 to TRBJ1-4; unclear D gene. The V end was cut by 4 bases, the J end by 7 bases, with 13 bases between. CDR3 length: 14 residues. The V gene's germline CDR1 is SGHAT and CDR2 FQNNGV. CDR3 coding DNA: TGTGCCAGCAGCTCAAGTGGCATCTTTGAAAAACTGTTTTTT. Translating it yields CASSSSGIFEKLFF.

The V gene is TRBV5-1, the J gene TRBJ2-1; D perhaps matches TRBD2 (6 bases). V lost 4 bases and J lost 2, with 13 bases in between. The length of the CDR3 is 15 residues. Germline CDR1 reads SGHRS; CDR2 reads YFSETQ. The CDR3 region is CASSLTSNTYNEQFF. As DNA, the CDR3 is TGCGCCAGCAGCCTAACTAGCAACACCTACAATGAGCAGTTCTTC.

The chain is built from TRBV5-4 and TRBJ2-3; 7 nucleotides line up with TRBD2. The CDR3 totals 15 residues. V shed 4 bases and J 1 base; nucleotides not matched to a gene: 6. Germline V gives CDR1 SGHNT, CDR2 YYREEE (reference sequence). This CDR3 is CASSPGGGGTDTQYF. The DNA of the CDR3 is TGTGCCAGCAGCCCGGGGGGTGGAGGCACAGATACGCAGTATTTT.

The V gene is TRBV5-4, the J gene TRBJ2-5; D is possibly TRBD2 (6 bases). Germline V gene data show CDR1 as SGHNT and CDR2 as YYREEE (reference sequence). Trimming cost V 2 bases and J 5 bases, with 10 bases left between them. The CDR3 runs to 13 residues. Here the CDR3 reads CASSFPGTETQYF. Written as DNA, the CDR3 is TGTGCCAGCAGCTTTCCCGGGACTGAGACCCAGTACTTC.

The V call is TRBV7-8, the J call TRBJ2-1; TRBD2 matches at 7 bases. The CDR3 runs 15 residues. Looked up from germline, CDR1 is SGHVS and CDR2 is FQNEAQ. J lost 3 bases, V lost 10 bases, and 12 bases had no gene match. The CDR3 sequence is CATLTPGGLYNEQFF. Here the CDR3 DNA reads TGTGCCACCCTAACGCCGGGGGGACTCTACAATGAGCAGTTCTTC.

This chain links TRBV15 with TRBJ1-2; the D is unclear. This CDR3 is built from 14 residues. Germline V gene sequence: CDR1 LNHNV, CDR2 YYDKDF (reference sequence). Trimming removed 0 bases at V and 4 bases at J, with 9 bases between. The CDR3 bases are TGTGCCACCAGCAGAGAAAGGGAGGGCTATGGCTACACCTTC. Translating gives CATSREREGYGYTF.

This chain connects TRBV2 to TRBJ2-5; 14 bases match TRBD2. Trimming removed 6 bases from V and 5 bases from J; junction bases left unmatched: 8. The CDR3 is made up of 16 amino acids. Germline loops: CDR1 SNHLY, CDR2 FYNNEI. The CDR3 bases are TGTGCCAGCAGGGAGGGACTAGCGGGAGTGGAGGAGACCCAGTACTTC. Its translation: CASREGLAGVEETQYF.

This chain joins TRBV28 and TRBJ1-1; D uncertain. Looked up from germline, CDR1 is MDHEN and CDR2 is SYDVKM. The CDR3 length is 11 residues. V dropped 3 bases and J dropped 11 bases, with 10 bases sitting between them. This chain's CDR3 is CASSLEYEAFF. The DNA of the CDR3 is TGTGCCAGCAGTTTGGAGTACGAGGCTTTCTTT.

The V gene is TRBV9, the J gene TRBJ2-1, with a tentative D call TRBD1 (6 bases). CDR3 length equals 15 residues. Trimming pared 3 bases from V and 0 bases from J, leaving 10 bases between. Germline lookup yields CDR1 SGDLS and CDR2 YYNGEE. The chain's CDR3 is CASSARDISYNEQFF. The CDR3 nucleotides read TGTGCCAGCAGCGCCCGGGACATCTCCTACAATGAGCAGTTCTTC.

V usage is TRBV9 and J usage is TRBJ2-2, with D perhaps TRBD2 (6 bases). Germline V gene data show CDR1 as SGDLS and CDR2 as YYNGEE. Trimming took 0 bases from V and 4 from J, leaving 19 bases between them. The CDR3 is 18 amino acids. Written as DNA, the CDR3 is TGTGCCAGCAGCGTAGGGGACTGGGCCTCGGAGGTCACCGGGGAGCTGTTTTTT. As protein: CASSVGDWASEVTGELFF.

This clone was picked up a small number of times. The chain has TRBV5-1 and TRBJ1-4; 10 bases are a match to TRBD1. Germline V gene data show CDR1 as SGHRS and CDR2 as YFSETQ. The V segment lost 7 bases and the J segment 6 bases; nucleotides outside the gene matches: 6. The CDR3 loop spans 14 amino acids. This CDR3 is CASQPGQGYEKLFF. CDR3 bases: TGCGCCAGCCAACCGGGACAGGGGTATGAAAAACTGTTTTTT. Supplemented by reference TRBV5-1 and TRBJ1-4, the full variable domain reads KAGVTQTPRYLIKTRGQQVTLSCSPISGHRSVSWYQQTPGQGLQFLFEYFSETQRNKGNFPGRFSGRQFSNSRSEMNVSTLELGDSALYLCASQPGQGYEKLFFGSGTQLSVL.

The CDR3 nucleotides are TGTGCCAGCAGCCTACGCAGGGGTTACGAGCAGTACTTC. Encoded protein: CASSLRRGYEQYF. V gene TRBV11-2 combines with J gene TRBJ2-7, with a tentative D call TRBD1 (6 bases). V was trimmed by 5 bases and J by 4 bases, leaving 12 bases between them. Germline V gene data show CDR1 as SGHAT and CDR2 as FQNNGV. The CDR3 totals 13 residues.